This T cell receptor beta chain was documented in a study of high-grade serous ovarian cancer treatment subgroups. The overall study: Mean per sample: around 13,000 reads, about 7,000 unique TCR beta rearrangements. Findings and limits, study-wide: Tumors within one patient showed repertoire similarity of about 0.11 to 0.79.

Germline V CDR1 and CDR2: LGHNA, YNFKEQ. The V end lost 1 base, the J end lost 5 bases, and 5 bases lay between the germline ends. The CDR3 is made up of 13 amino acids. Here immunoSEQ multiplex PCR was the method, and the copy in TCRdb shows in-frame clones only, minus some. The sample has some 6,000 clones; roughly 83% are singletons. The tumor samples were collected prior to definitive surgery or chemotherapy. With regard to this clone: Its antigen is still unknown.

This TCR derives from a human donor with high-grade serous ovarian cancer. The sequenced sample consisted of tumor tissue. This sequence joins TRBV4-2 and TRBJ1-4; D ambiguous. The CDR3 region is CASSQAKNEKLFF. In nucleotides, the CDR3 is TGTGCCAGCAGCCAAGCAAAGAATGAAAAACTGTTTTTT.